The rows below give T cell receptor beta chains drawn from one sample of a study of blood T cell repertoires in COVID-19. TCRdb's table, derived via immunoSEQ multiplex PCR, lists solely in-frame clones and lacks some. The sample has roughly 140,000 clones; roughly 84% are singletons. Input material: peripheral blood. Every receptor here comes from a woman aged 45-65 years in a cohort sampled during active or convalescent COVID-19. CDR3s include the opening cysteine and the closing phenylalanine or tryptophan. A D gene is named only where the DNA matches it firmly. Clone size is stated in some rows and not others, as once, few, many or a class when expanded.

.	TRBV25-1	TRBJ2-6	.	CASRLGSSGANVLTF	TGTGCCAGCAGATTGGGCAGCTCTGGGGCCAACGTCCTGACTTTC
.	TRBV5-4	TRBJ2-3	TRBD1	CASSWGQGAGDTQYF	TGTGCCAGCAGCTGGGGACAGGGGGCTGGAGATACGCAGTATTTT
.	TRBV6-5	TRBJ2-7	TRBD1	CASTDRLHEQYF	TGTGCCAGCACGGACAGGCTGCACGAGCAGTACTTC
once	TRBV19	TRBJ1-1	.	CATKTAPNTEAFF	TGTGCCACTAAAACAGCCCCAAACACTGAAGCTTTCTTT
once	TRBV10-2	TRBJ2-3	.	CASSPQGGYADTQYF	TGCGCCAGCAGTCCCCAGGGGGGATACGCAGATACGCAGTATTTT
.	TRBV29-1	TRBJ2-1	TRBD2	CSVTKGLADYNEQFF	TGCAGCGTTACCAAAGGACTAGCGGATTATAATGAGCAGTTCTTC
.	TRBV6-2/TRBV6-3	TRBJ2-7	.	CASSYIRERSSYEQYF	TGTGCCAGCAGTTACATCCGCGAGCGAAGCTCCTACGAGCAGTACTTC
.	TRBV19	TRBJ2-7	TRBD1	CASSVSLDRALSYEQYF	TGTGCCAGTAGTGTCTCCTTAGACAGGGCCCTCTCCTACGAGCAGTACTTC
.	TRBV12-5	TRBJ1-3	.	CASGLPPRWSSGNTIYF	TGTGCTAGTGGTTTGCCTCCCAGATGGAGCTCTGGAAACACCATATATTTT
few	TRBV7-2	TRBJ2-3	.	CASSPMRDTQYF	TGTGCCAGCAGCCCTATGCGAGATACGCAGTATTTT
.	TRBV6-5	TRBJ2-2	TRBD1	CASRLDRVSTGELFF	TGTGCCAGCAGATTGGACAGGGTATCCACCGGGGAGCTGTTTTTT
once	TRBV2	TRBJ1-5	.	CASSEANGQPQHF	TGTGCCAGCAGTGAAGCGAACGGTCAGCCCCAGCATTTT
.	TRBV4-2	TRBJ2-7	.	CASSQVLAPHEQYF	TGTGCCAGCAGCCAAGTACTAGCTCCCCACGAGCAGTACTTC
few	TRBV5-1	TRBJ1-4	.	CASSYGQTNEKLFF	TGCGCCAGCAGTTATGGACAGACTAATGAAAAACTGTTTTTT
once	TRBV21-1	TRBJ1-5	.	CASRRYRGVSGVSNQPQHF	TGTGCCAGCAGGAGATACAGGGGGGTCTCAGGGGTGAGCAATCAGCCCCAGCATTTT
.	TRBV7-9	TRBJ1-2	.	CASSTTVNYGYTF	TGTGCCAGCAGCACAACAGTTAACTATGGCTACACCTTC
.	TRBV2	TRBJ1-4	.	CASMARSKLFF	TGTGCCAGCATGGCCCGGAGTAAACTGTTTTTT
.	TRBV4-1	TRBJ1-1	.	CASSQNLGGSNTEAFF	TGCGCCAGCAGCCAAAATTTGGGGGGTTCGAACACTGAAGCTTTCTTT